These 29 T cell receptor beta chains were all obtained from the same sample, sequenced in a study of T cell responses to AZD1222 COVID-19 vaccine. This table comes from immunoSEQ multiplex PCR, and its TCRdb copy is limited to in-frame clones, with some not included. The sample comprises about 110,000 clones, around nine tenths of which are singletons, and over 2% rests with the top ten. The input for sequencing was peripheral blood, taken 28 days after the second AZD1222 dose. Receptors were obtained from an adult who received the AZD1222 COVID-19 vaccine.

The CDR3, as DNA: TGTGCCATCAGTGAGCCGGATACAGGGAACTATGGCTACACCTTC. Protein sequence: CAISEPDTGNYGYTF. The chain recombines TRBV10-3 with TRBJ1-2; D is possibly TRBD1 (6 bases). The CDR3 runs to 15 residues. V was shortened by 2 bases and J by 2 bases, with 12 bases between the two germline ends. The germline V gene encodes CDR1 ENHRY and CDR2 SYGVKD.

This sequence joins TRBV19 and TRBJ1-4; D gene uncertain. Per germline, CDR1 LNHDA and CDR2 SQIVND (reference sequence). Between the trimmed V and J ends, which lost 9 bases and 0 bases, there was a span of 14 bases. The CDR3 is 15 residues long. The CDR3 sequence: CASLRYGATNEKLFF. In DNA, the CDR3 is TGTGCCAGCTTACGATACGGTGCAACTAATGAAAAACTGTTTTTT.

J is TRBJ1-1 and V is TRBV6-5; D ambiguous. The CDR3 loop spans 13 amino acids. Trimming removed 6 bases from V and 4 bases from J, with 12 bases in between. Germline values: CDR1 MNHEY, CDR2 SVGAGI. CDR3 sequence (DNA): TGTGCCAGCAGCAAGGGATTTTCCACTGAAGCTTTCTTT. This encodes CASSKGFSTEAFF.

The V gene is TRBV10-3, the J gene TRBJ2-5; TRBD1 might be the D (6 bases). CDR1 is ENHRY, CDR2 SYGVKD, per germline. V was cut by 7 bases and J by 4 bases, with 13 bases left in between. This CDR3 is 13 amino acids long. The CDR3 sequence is CAITTQQGETQYF. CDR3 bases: TGTGCCATCACCACCCAACAGGGAGAGACCCAGTACTTC.

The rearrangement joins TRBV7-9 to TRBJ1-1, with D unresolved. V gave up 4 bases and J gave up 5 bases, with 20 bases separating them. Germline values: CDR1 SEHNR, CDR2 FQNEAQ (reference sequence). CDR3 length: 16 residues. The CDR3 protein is CASSSDLASFLTEAFF. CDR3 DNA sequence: TGTGCCAGCAGCTCTGACCTCGCCTCTTTTTTGACTGAAGCTTTCTTT.

This CDR3 is CASSPLGGGSTDTQYF. CDR3 DNA sequence: TGCGCCAGCAGCCCTCTTGGGGGGGGAAGCACAGATACGCAGTATTTT. This sequence joins TRBV5-1 and TRBJ2-3; TRBD2 matches at 7 bases. V was clipped by 4 bases and J by 0 bases; unmatched bases: 8. Germline-derived CDR1 and CDR2 are SGHRS and YFSETQ. This CDR3 has 16 residues.

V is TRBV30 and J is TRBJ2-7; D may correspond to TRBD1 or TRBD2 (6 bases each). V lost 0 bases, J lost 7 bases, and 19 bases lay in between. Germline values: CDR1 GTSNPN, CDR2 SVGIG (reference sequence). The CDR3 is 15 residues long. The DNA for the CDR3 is TGTGCCTGGAGTGTACGGTATGTGGGGGCGGGAGAGCAGTACTTC. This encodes CAWSVRYVGAGEQYF.

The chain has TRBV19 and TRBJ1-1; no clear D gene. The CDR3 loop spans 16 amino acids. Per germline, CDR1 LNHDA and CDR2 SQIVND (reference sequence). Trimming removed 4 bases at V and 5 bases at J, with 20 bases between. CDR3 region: CASSTPGLVLGTEAFF. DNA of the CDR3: TGTGCCAGTAGTACCCCAGGACTGGTGCTAGGAACTGAAGCTTTCTTT. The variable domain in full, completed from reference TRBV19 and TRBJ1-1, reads DGGITQSPKYLFRKEGQNVTLSCEQNLNHDAMYWYRQDPGQGLRLIYYSQIVNDFQKGDIAEGYSVSREKKESFPLTVTSAQKNPTAFYLCASSTPGLVLGTEAFFGQGTRLTVV.

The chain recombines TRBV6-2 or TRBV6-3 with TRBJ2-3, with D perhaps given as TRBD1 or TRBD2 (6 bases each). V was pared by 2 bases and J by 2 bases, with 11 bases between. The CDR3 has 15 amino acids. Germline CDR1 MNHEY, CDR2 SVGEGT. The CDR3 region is CASSYGGGNTDTQYF. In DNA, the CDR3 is TGTGCCAGCAGTTACGGAGGGGGGAACACAGATACGCAGTATTTT.

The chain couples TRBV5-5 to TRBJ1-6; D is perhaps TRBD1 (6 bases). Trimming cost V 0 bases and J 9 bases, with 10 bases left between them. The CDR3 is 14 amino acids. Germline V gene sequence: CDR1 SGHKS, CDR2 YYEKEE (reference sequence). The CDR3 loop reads CASSLEGGGSPLHF. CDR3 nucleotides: TGTGCCAGCAGCTTGGAAGGGGGTGGTTCACCCCTCCACTTT. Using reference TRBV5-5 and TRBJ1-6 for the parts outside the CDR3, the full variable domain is DAGVTQSPTHLIKTRGQQVTLRCSPISGHKSVSWYQQVLGQGPQFIFQYYEKEERGRGNFPDRFSARQFPNYSSELNVNALLLGDSALYLCASSLEGGGSPLHFGNGTRLTVT.

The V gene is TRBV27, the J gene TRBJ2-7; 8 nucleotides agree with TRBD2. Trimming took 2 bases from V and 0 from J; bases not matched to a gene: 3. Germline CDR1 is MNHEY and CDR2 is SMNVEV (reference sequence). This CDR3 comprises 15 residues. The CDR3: CASSLRAGDSYEQYF. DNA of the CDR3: TGTGCCAGCAGTTTACGAGCGGGAGACTCCTACGAGCAGTACTTC.

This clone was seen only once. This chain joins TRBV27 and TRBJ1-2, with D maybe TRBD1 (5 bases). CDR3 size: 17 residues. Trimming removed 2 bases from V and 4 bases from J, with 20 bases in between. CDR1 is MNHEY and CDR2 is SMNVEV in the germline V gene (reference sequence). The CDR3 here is CASSLGRGSRLGYGYTF. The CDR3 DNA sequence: TGTGCCAGCAGTTTAGGTAGGGGATCGAGACTGGGCTATGGCTACACCTTC.

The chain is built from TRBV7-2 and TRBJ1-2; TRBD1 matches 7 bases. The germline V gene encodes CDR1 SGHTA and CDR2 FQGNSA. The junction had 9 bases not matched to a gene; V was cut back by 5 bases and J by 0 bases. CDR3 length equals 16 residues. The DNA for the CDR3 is TGTGCCAGCAGCCCGGGACAGCCGGGGACTAACTATGGCTACACCTTC. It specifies CASSPGQPGTNYGYTF.

DNA for the CDR3: TGTGCCAGCAGCGTAGGTGGGTGGGGGGCCGTCGGTTACCAAGAGACCCAGTACTTC. Translated, it gives CASSVGGWGAVGYQETQYF. This rearrangement joins TRBV9 to TRBJ2-5; D tentatively reads TRBD1 or TRBD2 (6 bases each). V was cut by 0 bases and J by 0 bases, with 21 bases left in between. CDR1 is SGDLS and CDR2 is YYNGEE in the germline V gene. There are 19 residues in the CDR3.

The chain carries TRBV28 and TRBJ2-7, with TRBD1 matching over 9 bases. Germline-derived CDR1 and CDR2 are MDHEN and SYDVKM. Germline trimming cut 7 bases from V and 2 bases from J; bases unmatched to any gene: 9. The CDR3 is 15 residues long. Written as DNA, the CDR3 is TGTGCCAGCAACAGACCGGGACAGGGAGCCTACGAGCAGTACTTC. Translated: CASNRPGQGAYEQYF. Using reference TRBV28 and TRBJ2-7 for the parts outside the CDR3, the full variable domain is DVKVTQSSRYLVKRTGEKVFLECVQDMDHENMFWYRQDPGLGLRLIYFSYDVKMKEKGDIPEGYSVSREKKERFSLILESASTNQTSMYLCASNRPGQGAYEQYFGPGTRLTVT.

For the CDR3, the DNA is TGCGCCAGCAGCAAATCAACCGGAGTGAACACTGAAGCTTTCTTT. This gives the protein CASSKSTGVNTEAFF. This chain joins TRBV5-1 and TRBJ1-1; D not certain. The CDR3 is 15 amino acids. In germline, CDR1 is SGHRS, CDR2 YFSETQ. Between the trimmed V and J ends, which lost 4 bases and 0 bases, there was a span of 13 bases. Together with reference TRBV5-1 and TRBJ1-1, the CDR3 gives the full variable domain: KAGVTQTPRYLIKTRGQQVTLSCSPISGHRSVSWYQQTPGQGLQFLFEYFSETQRNKGNFPGRFSGRQFSNSRSEMNVSTLELGDSALYLCASSKSTGVNTEAFFGQGTRLTVV.

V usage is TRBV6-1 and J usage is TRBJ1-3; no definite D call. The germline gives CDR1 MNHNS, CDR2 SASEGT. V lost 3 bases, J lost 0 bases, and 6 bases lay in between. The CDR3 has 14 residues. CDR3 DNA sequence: TGTGCCAGCAGTGACGGAAACTCTGGAAACACCATATATTTT. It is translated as CASSDGNSGNTIYF.

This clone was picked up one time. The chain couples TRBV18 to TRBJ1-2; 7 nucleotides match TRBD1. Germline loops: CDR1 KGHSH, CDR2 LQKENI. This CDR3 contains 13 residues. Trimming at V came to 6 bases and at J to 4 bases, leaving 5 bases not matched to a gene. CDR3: CASSKGQLYGYTF. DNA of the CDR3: TGTGCCAGCTCTAAGGGACAGCTCTATGGCTACACCTTC.

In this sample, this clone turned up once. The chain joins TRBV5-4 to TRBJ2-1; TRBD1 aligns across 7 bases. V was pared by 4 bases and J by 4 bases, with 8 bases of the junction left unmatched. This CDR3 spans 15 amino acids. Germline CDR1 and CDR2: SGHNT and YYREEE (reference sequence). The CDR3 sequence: CASSADRDPYNEQFF. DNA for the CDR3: TGTGCCAGCAGCGCAGACAGGGACCCATACAATGAGCAGTTCTTC.

CDR3 region: CASSRWGGGDNEQFF. CDR3 in DNA: TGTGCCAGCAGCCGCTGGGGCGGGGGGGACAATGAGCAGTTCTTC. This rearrangement joins TRBV3-1 (or the pseudogene TRBV3-2) to TRBJ2-1, with TRBD2 matching 9 bases. The V segment lost 4 bases and the J segment 5 bases; nucleotides outside the gene matches: 6. Germline V gene lookup returns CDR1 LGHDT and CDR2 YNNKEL (reference sequence). The length of the CDR3 is 15 residues.

This chain's CDR3 is CATSPGTLYNEQFF. In DNA form, the CDR3 reads TGTGCCACTTCCCCAGGGACACTATACAATGAGCAGTTCTTC. This chain links TRBV14 with TRBJ2-1; D is possibly TRBD1 (6 bases). The germline gives CDR1 SGHDN, CDR2 FVKESK. V was cut by 10 bases and J by 4 bases, with 17 bases left in between. The CDR3 length is 14 residues.

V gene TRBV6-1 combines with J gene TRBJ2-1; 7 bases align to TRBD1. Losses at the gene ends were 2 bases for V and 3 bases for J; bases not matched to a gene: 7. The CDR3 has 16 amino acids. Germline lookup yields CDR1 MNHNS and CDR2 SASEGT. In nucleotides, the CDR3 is TGTGCCAGCAGTGAAATGGTTGGGACAGTCTACAATGAGCAGTTCTTC. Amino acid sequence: CASSEMVGTVYNEQFF.

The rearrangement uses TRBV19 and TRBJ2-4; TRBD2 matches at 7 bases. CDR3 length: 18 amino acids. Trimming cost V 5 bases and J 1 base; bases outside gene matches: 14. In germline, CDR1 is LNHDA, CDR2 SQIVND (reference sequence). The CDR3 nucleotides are TGTGCCAGTAGTGGCCCGGAACTCGGGGGGTTGGCCAAAAACATTCAGTACTTC. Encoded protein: CASSGPELGGLAKNIQYF.

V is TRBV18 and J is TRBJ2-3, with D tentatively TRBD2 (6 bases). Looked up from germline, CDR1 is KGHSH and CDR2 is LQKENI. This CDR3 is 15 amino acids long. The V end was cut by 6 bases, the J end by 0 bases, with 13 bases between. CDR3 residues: CASSPRTKSTDTQYF. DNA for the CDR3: TGTGCCAGCTCCCCCCGGACTAAAAGCACAGATACGCAGTATTTT.

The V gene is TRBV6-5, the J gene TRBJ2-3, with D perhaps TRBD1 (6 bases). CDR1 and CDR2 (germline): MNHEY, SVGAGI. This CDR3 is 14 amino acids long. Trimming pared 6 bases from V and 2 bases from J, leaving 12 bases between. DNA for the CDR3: TGTGCCAGCAGCTTAGACAGGAACACAGATACGCAGTATTTT. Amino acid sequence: CASSLDRNTDTQYF.

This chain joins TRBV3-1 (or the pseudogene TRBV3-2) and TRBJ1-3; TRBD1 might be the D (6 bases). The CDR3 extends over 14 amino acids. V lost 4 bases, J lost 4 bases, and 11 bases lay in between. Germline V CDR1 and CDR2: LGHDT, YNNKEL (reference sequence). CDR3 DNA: TGTGCCAGCAGCCGCGAGGGGGACGGAAACACCATATATTTT. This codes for CASSREGDGNTIYF.

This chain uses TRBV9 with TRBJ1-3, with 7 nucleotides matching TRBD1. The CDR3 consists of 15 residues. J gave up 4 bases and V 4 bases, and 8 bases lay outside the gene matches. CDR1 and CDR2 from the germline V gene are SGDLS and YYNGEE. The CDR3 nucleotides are TGTGCCAGCAGCCTACAGGGGAACGGGGGAAACACCATATATTTT. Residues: CASSLQGNGGNTIYF.

CDR3 DNA sequence: TGTGCCAGCAGCTCCCAGACAGGGGCCGTAGATACGCAGTATTTT. Amino acids: CASSSQTGAVDTQYF. The chain couples TRBV7-2 to TRBJ2-3; 8 bases map to TRBD1. This CDR3 is 15 amino acids long. The germline V gene encodes CDR1 SGHTA and CDR2 FQGNSA. V was pared by 4 bases and J by 5 bases, with 8 bases of the junction left unmatched.

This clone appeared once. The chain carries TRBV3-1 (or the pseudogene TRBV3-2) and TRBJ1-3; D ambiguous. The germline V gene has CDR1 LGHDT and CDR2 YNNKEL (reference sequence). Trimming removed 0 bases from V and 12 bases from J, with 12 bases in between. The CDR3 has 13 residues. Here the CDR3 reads CASSQDLEHHIYF. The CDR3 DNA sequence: TGTGCCAGCAGCCAAGACTTGGAACATCACATATATTTT.